The rows below give T cell receptor beta chains drawn from one sample of a study of blood T cell repertoires in COVID-19. TCRdb's copy holds only in-frame clones and misses some; the assay was immunoSEQ multiplex PCR. There are some 150,000 clones in the sample; 80% to 90% occur only once, and roughly 15% lies in the top ten. Specimen: peripheral blood. The origin of the receptors is a woman in her thirties or forties with acute or convalescent COVID-19. Each CDR3 is given with its conserved first and last residue. D genes are given only for firm matches. The listing skips clone size in some rows; elsewhere it reads once, few, many or a size class.

j_call cdr3_length d_call v_call clone_size cdr3_aa cdr3_nt
TRBJ2-2 16 . TRBV9 . CASSPQAGSLTGELFF TGTGCCAGCAGCCCCCAGGCAGGTTCTTTGACCGGGGAGCTGTTTTTT
TRBJ1-5 15 TRBD1 TRBV27 . CASSLGQGSNQPQHF TGTGCCAGCAGTTTGGGACAGGGGAGCAATCAGCCCCAGCATTTT
TRBJ2-7 13 . TRBV6-5 . CASEPGSAYEQYF TGTGCCAGCGAGCCAGGTTCTGCCTACGAGCAGTACTTC
TRBJ2-2 15 TRBD1 TRBV5-1 . CASSFQTGVGGELFF TGCGCCAGCAGCTTTCAAACAGGGGTTGGAGGGGAGCTGTTTTTT
TRBJ1-4 14 . TRBV19 . CASSLGQNNEKLFF TGTGCCAGTAGCCTAGGACAGAATAATGAAAAACTGTTTTTT
TRBJ2-2 15 . TRBV19 . CASSKMKTWEGELFF TGTGCCAGTAGTAAGATGAAGACTTGGGAGGGGGAGCTGTTTTTT
TRBJ1-1 17 . TRBV5-4 . CASSLYRLDSMNTEAFF TGTGCCAGCAGCTTGTACAGACTAGACAGTATGAACACTGAAGCTTTCTTT
TRBJ2-1 17 . TRBV13 . CASSLALQGPISNEQFF TGTGCCAGCAGCTTAGCGTTACAGGGACCTATTTCAAATGAGCAGTTCTTC
TRBJ1-3 12 . TRBV28 . CASSSLRNTIYF TGTGCCAGCAGCTCACTGCGAAACACCATATATTTT
TRBJ1-5 13 . TRBV7-2 few CASSPYREQPQHF TGTGCCAGCAGCCCTTACAGGGAGCAGCCCCAGCATTTT
TRBJ1-4 14 TRBD1 TRBV9 . CASSAGQGVEKLFF TGTGCCAGCAGCGCCGGACAGGGAGTTGAAAAACTGTTTTTT
TRBJ2-1 15 . TRBV5-1 . CASSLGLTGYNEQFF TGCGCCAGCAGCTTGGGTTTGACAGGCTACAATGAGCAGTTCTTC
TRBJ2-3 19 . TRBV21-1 . CASSKAYSGRASCGDTQYF TGTGCCAGCAGCAAAGCCTACAGCGGGAGGGCCTCTTGTGGAGATACGCAGTATTTT
TRBJ1-2 14 . TRBV2 once CASSAGRANYGYTF TGTGCCAGCAGCGCCGGGCGGGCTAACTATGGCTACACCTTC
TRBJ2-5 17 . TRBV24-1 . CATSDPDAGTPQETQYF TGTGCCACCAGTGACCCAGACGCCGGGACACCCCAAGAGACCCAGTACTTC
TRBJ2-5 13 . TRBV7-8 . CASRPGLQETQYF TGTGCCAGCAGACCGGGATTACAAGAGACCCAGTACTTC
TRBJ1-2 16 . TRBV6-5 . CASRYVGSGGDYGYTF TGTGCCAGCAGATACGTCGGCTCGGGGGGTGACTATGGCTACACCTTC
TRBJ2-7 15 TRBD2 TRBV6-5 . CASSYSSLAGIEQYF TGTGCCAGCAGTTACTCGTCACTAGCGGGGATCGAGCAGTACTTC
TRBJ2-3 12 . TRBV7-6 . CASSSITDTQYF TGTGCCAGCAGCTCCATCACAGATACGCAGTATTTT
TRBJ1-3 11 . TRBV2 . CASSEGLTIYF TGTGCCAGCAGTGAAGGACTTACCATATATTTT
TRBJ1-4 16 TRBD1 TRBV5-1 . CASSLGQGATNEKLFF TGCGCCAGCAGCTTGGGACAGGGGGCAACTAATGAAAAACTGTTTTTT
TRBJ1-1 13 TRBD1 TRBV6-5 . CASSPRGQVEAFF TGTGCCAGCAGTCCCAGGGGGCAGGTTGAAGCTTTCTTT
TRBJ2-7 14 TRBD1 TRBV18 . CASSPRDREYEQYF TGTGCCAGCTCACCCCGGGACAGGGAATACGAGCAGTACTTC
TRBJ1-6 15 . TRBV9 . CASSAQGVDNSPLHF TGTGCCAGCAGCGCCCAGGGTGTCGATAATTCACCCCTCCACTTT
TRBJ2-6 18 TRBD1 TRBV19 . CASSTDRGKSSGANVLTF TGTGCCAGTAGTACGGACAGGGGGAAGTCGTCTGGGGCCAACGTCCTGACTTTC
TRBJ2-1 11 . TRBV24-1 . CATNEDNEQFF TGTGCCACGAACGAGGACAATGAGCAGTTCTTC
TRBJ2-2 14 . TRBV6-6 . CASSYVLRTGELFF TGTGCCAGCAGTTACGTTCTCAGGACCGGGGAGCTGTTTTTT
TRBJ1-2 15 . TRBV5-1 . CASSLNPDLPYGYTF TGCGCCAGCAGCTTGAATCCAGATCTTCCCTATGGCTACACCTTC
TRBJ2-7 15 TRBD1 TRBV27 once CASSINRGEKYEQYF TGTGCCAGCAGTATCAACAGGGGGGAAAAGTACGAGCAGTACTTC
TRBJ2-2 14 . TRBV18 once CASSPQLAPGELFF TGTGCCAGCTCACCACAACTAGCCCCCGGGGAGCTGTTTTTT
TRBJ2-3 13 . TRBV5-4 . CASSRRQEDTQYF TGTGCCAGCAGCCGGAGACAGGAGGATACGCAGTATTTT
TRBJ1-1 16 . TRBV15 . CATSRVYQVTDTEAFF TGTGCCACCAGCAGAGTCTATCAGGTCACGGACACTGAAGCTTTCTTT
TRBJ1-2 12 . TRBV9 . CASSGDWLGYTF TGTGCCAGCAGCGGGGACTGGTTAGGCTACACCTTC
TRBJ1-3 16 . TRBV7-2 . CASSSRNRETGNTIYF TGTGCCAGCAGCTCAAGGAACAGGGAAACTGGAAACACCATATATTTT
TRBJ2-2 13 . TRBV3-1/TRBV3-2 . CASSRLNTGELFF TGTGCCAGCAGCCGACTAAACACCGGGGAGCTGTTTTTT
TRBJ2-7 13 TRBD2 TRBV7-9 . CASIGLAGSEQYF TGTGCCAGCATTGGGCTAGCGGGGAGCGAGCAGTACTTC
TRBJ1-1 11 . TRBV20-1 . CSAHSGGRAFF TGCAGTGCCCACTCGGGGGGTAGAGCTTTCTTT
TRBJ1-6 14 . TRBV30 . CAWGYRGPNSPLHF TGTGCCTGGGGCTACCGCGGTCCTAATTCACCCCTCCACTTT
TRBJ1-3 16 TRBD1 TRBV19 . CASSNPRQGFGNTIYF TGTGCCAGTAGCAACCCCAGACAGGGGTTTGGAAACACCATATATTTT
TRBJ1-2 17 . TRBV6-1 once CASSATGGVRETYGYTF TGTGCCAGCAGTGCAACGGGGGGGGTTAGGGAAACTTATGGCTACACCTTC
TRBJ2-2 15 TRBD1 TRBV4-1 . CASSQGTGGTGELFF TGCGCCAGCAGCCAAGGGACAGGAGGCACCGGGGAGCTGTTTTTT
TRBJ2-1 14 . TRBV12-1 . CASSCRMCHNEQFF TGTGCCAGCAGCTGTAGAATGTGTCACAATGAGCAGTTCTTC
TRBJ2-3 14 . TRBV2 . CASLSGSGTDTQYF TGTGCCAGCCTTTCAGGGTCTGGCACAGATACGCAGTATTTT
TRBJ2-3 15 . TRBV5-4 . CASSSGIDHTDTQYF TGTGCCAGCAGTTCCGGGATCGACCACACAGATACGCAGTATTTT
TRBJ1-4 16 . TRBV28 . CASSQFSGRGNEKLFF TGTGCCAGCAGTCAGTTCTCCGGACGAGGGAATGAAAAACTGTTTTTT
TRBJ1-2 15 TRBD1 TRBV5-6 . CASSEDRGLGYGYTF TGTGCCAGCAGCGAGGACAGGGGGCTTGGCTATGGCTACACCTTC
TRBJ2-7 15 TRBD1 TRBV10-3 . CAISESRTGAYEQYF TGTGCCATCAGTGAGTCTCGGACAGGGGCCTACGAGCAGTACTTC
TRBJ1-1 15 TRBD1 TRBV9 few CASSVGQGLNTEAFF TGTGCCAGCAGCGTTGGACAGGGACTGAACACTGAAGCTTTCTTT
TRBJ2-7 17 . TRBV19 . CASSPALMASRVYEQYF TGTGCCAGTAGTCCAGCCCTAATGGCTAGCAGAGTCTACGAGCAGTACTTC
TRBJ2-1 16 TRBD2 TRBV29-1 . CSVEDRPGRAYNEQFF TGCAGCGTTGAAGATCGTCCCGGGAGGGCCTACAATGAGCAGTTCTTC
TRBJ2-7 14 . TRBV9 . CASSVAFSANEQYF TGTGCCAGCAGCGTAGCTTTTAGCGCAAACGAGCAGTACTTC
TRBJ2-2 16 . TRBV2 . CASSAEGELDTGELFF TGTGCCAGCAGTGCGGAAGGGGAATTGGACACCGGGGAGCTGTTTTTT
TRBJ2-3 15 TRBD2 TRBV29-1 . CSVDGSGGPVLTQYF TGCAGCGTTGATGGGTCGGGGGGGCCGGTTCTTACGCAGTATTTT
TRBJ2-2 11 . TRBV7-9 few CASSRTGELFF TGTGCCAGCAGCCGCACCGGGGAGCTGTTTTTT
TRBJ2-1 15 . TRBV4-1 . CASSQLDGAYNEQFF TGCGCCAGCAGCCAATTAGACGGAGCCTACAATGAGCAGTTCTTC